Below are 23 T cell receptor beta chains sequenced from a single sample in a study of T-cell reconstitution after alpha-beta-depleted transplantation in children. During its preparation, the TCRbeta library received unique molecular identifiers. MiXCR was run by TCRdb on the PCR reads, yielding one entry per CDR3 protein. The sample carries approximately 490,000 distinct CDR3 sequences, about 11% recorded once. Here the sequenced sample was PBMCs, taken before TCRalphabeta/CD19-depleted stem cell transplant. These TCRs come from a child aged 2 to 9 with inherited bone marrow failure, due to receive a stem cell transplant.

This clonotype occurred many times. The V gene is TRBV28, the J gene TRBJ1-6; TRBD1 matches at 8 bases. The CDR3 has 16 amino acids. In germline, CDR1 is MDHEN, CDR2 SYDVKM. J lost 3 bases, V lost 7 bases, and 8 bases had no gene match. The CDR3 region is CASTRQGMIYNSPLHF. The CDR3 DNA reads TGTGCCAGCACCCGACAGGGGATGATCTATAATTCACCCCTCCACTTT.

Note on this clonotype: It may be a read error: a sequence one base away is much more abundant. The chain combines TRBV5-1 with TRBJ2-2; either TRBD1 or TRBD2 may supply D (5 bases each). The CDR3 is 14 residues long. Germline CDR1 is SGHRS and CDR2 is YFSETQ. The CDR3 reads CASRSRADTGDLFF. The CDR3, as DNA: TGCGCCAGCAGGTCGAGGGCCGACACCGGGGACCTGTTTTTT.

This clonotype was detected only a few times. No conserved phenylalanine or tryptophan ends this CDR3, so it is likely a read error. The chain has TRBV7-9 and TRBJ2-5, with D possibly being TRBD2 (5 bases). The V end was cut by 5 bases, the J end by 0 bases, with 16 bases between. The germline V gene has CDR1 SEHNR and CDR2 FQNEAQ (reference sequence). This CDR3 comprises 16 residues. The CDR3 DNA is TGTGCCAGCAGCCACATAATCGGGCGGGACCAAGAGACCCAGTACTTG. Translated, it gives CASSHIIGRDQETQYL.

The sample holds many counts of this clonotype. The chain links TRBV20-1 to TRBJ2-1, with 9 positions matching TRBD1. Trimming cost V 5 bases and J 6 bases; bases outside gene matches: 5. The CDR3 has 13 amino acids. Germline V gene data show CDR1 as DFQATT and CDR2 as SNEGSKA (reference sequence). The CDR3 spells CSAPDRGLNEQFF. DNA for the CDR3: TGCAGTGCTCCGGACAGGGGACTCAATGAGCAGTTCTTC.

This clonotype has a count of ten or more. The chain uses TRBV4-1 and TRBJ2-7; 7 bases fit TRBD1. The CDR3 totals 17 residues. Germline CDR1 reads MGHRA; CDR2 reads YSYEKL. V dropped 0 bases and J dropped 1; count of bases not matched to a gene: 9. The CDR3 reads CASSQDHVQGVSYEQYF. In nucleotides, the CDR3 is TGCGCCAGCAGCCAAGACCATGTCCAGGGGGTATCCTACGAGCAGTACTTC.

V gene TRBV3-1 combines with J gene TRBJ2-7; D ambiguous. The length of the CDR3 is 11 residues. V was clipped by 3 bases and J by 5 bases, with 5 bases between them. Germline CDR1 is LGHDT and CDR2 is YNNKEL (reference sequence). CDR3 protein: CASSHGDEQYF. CDR3 bases: TGTGCCAGCAGCCACGGCGACGAGCAGTACTTC.

The chain employs TRBV5-1 and TRBJ2-7; TRBD2 aligns across 8 bases. Germline V gene lookup returns CDR1 SGHRS and CDR2 YFSETQ. After removal of 4 bases from V and 3 bases from J, the junction contained 9 bases not matched to a gene. This CDR3 has 15 residues. The CDR3 spells CASSAGGSSHYEQYF. The CDR3 region has the DNA TGCGCCAGCAGCGCGGGGGGATCGTCGCACTACGAGCAGTACTTC.

This clonotype was counted at least ten times. The chain joins TRBV29-1 to TRBJ2-7; 10 nucleotides match TRBD2. V lost 6 bases to trimming and J lost 0 bases; unmatched junction nucleotides: 17. The CDR3 has 18 residues. Germline loops: CDR1 SQVTM, CDR2 ANQGSEA. The CDR3: CSVGRDRASGRASYEQYF. The CDR3 DNA reads TGCAGCGTGGGCCGGGACAGAGCCAGCGGGAGGGCCTCCTACGAGCAGTACTTC.

This clonotype turned up a few times. This sequence joins TRBV29-1 and TRBJ2-1, with 8 bases matching TRBD1. The CDR3 totals 16 residues. The V gene end was trimmed by 5 bases and the J gene end by 0 bases; junction bases not matched to a gene: 9. CDR1 and CDR2 (germline): SQVTM, ANQGSEA. The CDR3 here is CSVSQGGASSYNEQFF. For the CDR3, the DNA is TGCAGCGTTTCACAGGGGGGAGCCAGCTCCTACAATGAGCAGTTCTTC.

This clonotype occurred many times. The chain recombines TRBV12-3 or TRBV12-4 with TRBJ1-1, with a possible D match to TRBD1 (6 bases). V lost 3 bases and J 10 bases, leaving 9 bases between the germline ends. The CDR3 extends over 11 amino acids. The chain's CDR3 is CASSLLGGAFF. The CDR3 DNA reads TGTGCCAGCAGTTTGTTAGGGGGAGCTTTCTTT.

This clonotype showed up many times. The V call is TRBV29-1, the J call TRBJ2-3; D is uncertain. The CDR3 extends over 17 amino acids. V was clipped by 0 bases and J by 2 bases, with 18 bases between them. Germline CDR1 is SQVTM and CDR2 is ANQGSEA. The CDR3 loop reads CSVEEVLITPHTDTQYF. The CDR3 region has the DNA TGCAGCGTTGAAGAGGTTCTAATAACCCCACACACAGATACGCAGTATTTT.

This clonotype was seen a handful of times. The rearrangement uses TRBV20-1 and TRBJ2-7; 9 bases map to TRBD2. This CDR3 comprises 13 residues. CDR1 and CDR2 (germline): DFQATT, SNEGSKA (reference sequence). The CDR3 sequence: CSPSGIRSYEQYF. The CDR3 region has the DNA TGCAGCCCTAGCGGGATCCGGTCCTACGAGCAGTACTTC.

In this sample, this clonotype turned up many times. CDR3 DNA: TGTGCCAGCAGTGCCGACAGGTCCTATAATTCACCCCTCCACTTT. Amino acids: CASSADRSYNSPLHF. V is TRBV12-3 or TRBV12-4 and J is TRBJ1-6; possibly TRBD1 for D (6 bases). This CDR3 has 15 amino acids. Trimming shortened V by 5 bases and J by 1 base, and 9 bases separated the two germline ends.

This clonotype came up many times. CDR3 protein: CASSPTGAVGTEAFF. The CDR3 DNA follows: TGTGCCAGCAGCCCCACAGGGGCAGTGGGCACTGAAGCTTTCTTT. V usage is TRBV5-5 and J usage is TRBJ1-1; 7 nucleotides align to TRBD1. There are 15 residues in the CDR3. V lost 4 bases to trimming and J lost 4 bases; unmatched junction nucleotides: 10. Germline CDR1 SGHKS, CDR2 YYEKEE (reference sequence).

This chain connects TRBV5-1 to TRBJ2-7; 9 bases are shared with TRBD1. V was pared by 4 bases and J by 5 bases, with 10 bases of the junction left unmatched. This CDR3 has 15 residues. Germline loops: CDR1 SGHRS, CDR2 YFSETQ. CDR3 in amino acids: CASSGLRTGVDEQYF. The CDR3 DNA is TGCGCCAGCAGCGGTCTCCGGACAGGGGTCGACGAGCAGTACTTC.

In this sample, this clonotype turned up many times. Its ends do not fully match the called genes, so a read error is possible. This chain uses TRBV4-1 with TRBJ2-7, with D unclear. The germline V gene encodes CDR1 MGHRA and CDR2 YSYEKL. The CDR3 is 13 residues long. The CDR3 here is CASSQGISYEQYF. The CDR3, as DNA: TGTGCCAGCAGCCAAGGGATTAGTTACGAGCAGTACTTC.

For this clonotype: A clone one base away is much larger, so this may be a read error. V usage is TRBV29-1 and J usage is TRBJ2-1; 7 nucleotides line up with TRBD1. Losses at the gene ends were 7 bases for V and 2 bases for J; bases not matched to a gene: 5. CDR1 and CDR2 from the germline V gene are SQVTM and ANQGSEA. This CDR3 region has 13 residues. The CDR3 loop is CSAVGQAYNEQFF. The CDR3 nucleotides are TGCAGCGCCGTAGGACAGGCCTACAATGAGCAGTTCTTC.

This clonotype was counted many times. This sequence joins TRBV20-1 and TRBJ2-2, with unresolved D. Trimming left V 1 base short and J 5 bases short, with 11 bases between. Germline V CDR1 and CDR2: DFQATT, SNEGSKA (reference sequence). This CDR3 region has 14 residues. The CDR3: CSARGRLGTGELFF. The CDR3 DNA reads as TGCAGTGCTAGAGGACGACTGGGGACCGGGGAGCTGTTTTTT.

This clonotype was seen at least ten times. The chain has TRBV28 and TRBJ2-3, with TRBD2 identical over 12 bases. This CDR3 has 17 amino acids. The V segment lost 3 bases and the J segment 4 bases; nucleotides outside the gene matches: 8. From germline, CDR1 is MDHEN and CDR2 SYDVKM. In DNA form, the CDR3 reads TGTGCCAGCAGTTTCCCGGGGACTAGCGGGTTCTCAGATACGCAGTATTTT. It specifies CASSFPGTSGFSDTQYF.

This clonotype was seen many times. This CDR3 is CSVELPNSGANVLTF. CDR3 DNA sequence: TGCAGCGTTGAACTGCCCAACTCTGGGGCCAACGTCCTGACTTTC. This chain joins TRBV29-1 and TRBJ2-6; D gene ambiguous. CDR1 is SQVTM, CDR2 ANQGSEA, per germline. The germline V and J ends were trimmed by 2 bases and 0 bases, with 8 bases remaining between them. The CDR3 has 15 residues.

This clonotype occurred many times. The CDR3 is CAWDPQRELQETQYF. The CDR3 bases are TGTGCCTGGGACCCCCAGCGGGAGCTTCAAGAGACCCAGTACTTC. The rearrangement joins TRBV30 to TRBJ2-5; 8 nucleotides align to TRBD2. CDR3 size: 15 residues. Germline lookup yields CDR1 GTSNPN and CDR2 SVGIG (reference sequence). V was pared by 5 bases and J by 2 bases, with 10 bases of the junction left unmatched.

This clonotype was counted ten times or more. V usage is TRBV30 and J usage is TRBJ2-5; D is ambiguous. Trimming removed 2 bases at V and 5 bases at J, with 15 bases between. The germline gives CDR1 GTSNPN, CDR2 SVGIG (reference sequence). The CDR3 spans 14 residues. As DNA, the CDR3 is TGTGCCTGGAGTAAGGTATCAGCTGGGGAGACCCAGTACTTC. It is translated as CAWSKVSAGETQYF.

This clonotype was counted many times. The chain links TRBV19 to TRBJ2-1, with D maybe TRBD2 (6 bases). The CDR3 consists of 13 residues. The germline V gene encodes CDR1 LNHDA and CDR2 SQIVND (reference sequence). V was clipped by 5 bases and J by 13 bases, with 18 bases between them. The CDR3 loop is CASSLPSRDPQFF. The CDR3 DNA sequence: TGTGCCAGTAGTCTGCCGTCGCGGGACCCCCAGTTCTTC. Filled out from reference TRBV19 and TRBJ2-1, the complete variable domain reads DGGITQSPKYLFRKEGQNVTLSCEQNLNHDAMYWYRQDPGQGLRLIYYSQIVNDFQKGDIAEGYSVSREKKESFPLTVTSAQKNPTAFYLCASSLPSRDPQFFGPGTRLTVL.